This entry concerns a single T cell receptor beta chain. Its target is not known. TCRdb's table, derived via immunoSEQ multiplex PCR, lists solely in-frame clones and lacks some. The data hold some 94,000 clones, with roughly 80% observed a single time. Focal radiation and CTLA-4 blockade (ipilimumab) were tested in chemo-refractory metastatic non-small-cell lung cancer patients. The sample belongs to a study of radiotherapy plus CTLA-4 blockade in lung cancer. The wider study: Objective responses were documented in about 20% of patients, with disease control in about 29%.

Study-wide results and limits: TCR clones originating in tumors grew in number in blood after radiotherapy plus ipilimumab. Reports state that early shifts in blood T cell clones, with interferon-beta, best predicted response.

CDR1 and CDR2 (germline): MNHEY, SVGAGI. The CDR3 is 16 residues long. The V and J ends lost 4 bases and 1 base respectively, with 14 bases between them. This chain links TRBV6-5 with TRBJ2-4, with D perhaps TRBD1 (6 bases). The sample consisted of peripheral blood, taken from a patient treated with radiotherapy plus ipilimumab. The sequence was obtained from a human donor with non-small cell lung cancer that progressed on radiotherapy plus ipilimumab. CDR3 loop: CASSSHLTGAKNIQYF. DNA of the CDR3: TGTGCCAGCAGTTCCCACTTAACAGGGGCCAAAAACATTCAGTACTTC.